Given below is one TCR beta chain in context. Its antigen is unknown. These data are taken from a study of cytomegalovirus exposure and HLA in healthy donors. Study information: Among roughly 180 million T cells, an earlier analysis found roughly 100 million unique TCR beta sequences. General study results and limits: Among CMV-associated TCR beta chains, most appeared HLA-restricted in a later analysis.

The CDR3 extends over 15 amino acids. V dropped 0 bases and J dropped 1; count of bases not matched to a gene: 3. Germline V gene data show CDR1 as SGHRS and CDR2 as YFSETQ. 13 Jbeta primers and 60 Vbeta primers were used for the PCR. Method: immunoSEQ multiplex PCR; TCRdb's copy keeps in-frame clones and lacks some. The data hold fewer than 140,000 clones, with 65% to 80% observed a single time. This rearrangement joins TRBV5-1 to TRBJ2-7; 8 positions agree with TRBD2. The sample taken for sequencing was PBMCs. The clonotype was recovered from a male donor in good health and CMV-seropositive. The CDR3 protein is CASSLGGRWSYEQYF. The CDR3 bases are TGCGCCAGCAGCTTGGGCGGGAGGTGGTCCTACGAGCAGTACTTC. The whole variable domain, remainder taken from reference TRBV5-1 and TRBJ2-7, is KAGVTQTPRYLIKTRGQQVTLSCSPISGHRSVSWYQQTPGQGLQFLFEYFSETQRNKGNFPGRFSGRQFSNSRSEMNVSTLELGDSALYLCASSLGGRWSYEQYFGPGTRLTVT.